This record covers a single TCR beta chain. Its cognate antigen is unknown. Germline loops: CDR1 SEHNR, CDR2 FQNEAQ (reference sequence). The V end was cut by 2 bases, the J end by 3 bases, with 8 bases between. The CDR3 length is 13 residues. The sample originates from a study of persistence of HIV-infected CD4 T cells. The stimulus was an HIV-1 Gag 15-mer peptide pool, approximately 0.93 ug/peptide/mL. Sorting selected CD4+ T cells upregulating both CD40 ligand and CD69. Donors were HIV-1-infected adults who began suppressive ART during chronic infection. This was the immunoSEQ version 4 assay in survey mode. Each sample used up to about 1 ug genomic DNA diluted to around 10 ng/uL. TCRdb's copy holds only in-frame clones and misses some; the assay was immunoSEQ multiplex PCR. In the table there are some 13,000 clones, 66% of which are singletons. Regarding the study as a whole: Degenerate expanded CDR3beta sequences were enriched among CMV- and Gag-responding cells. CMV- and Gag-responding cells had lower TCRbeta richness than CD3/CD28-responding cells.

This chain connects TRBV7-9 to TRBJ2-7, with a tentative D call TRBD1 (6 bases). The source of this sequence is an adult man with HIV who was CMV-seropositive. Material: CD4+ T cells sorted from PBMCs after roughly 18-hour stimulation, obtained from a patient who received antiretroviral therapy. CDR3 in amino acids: CASSLLQGYEQYF. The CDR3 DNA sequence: TGTGCCAGCAGCTTACTACAGGGCTACGAGCAGTACTTC.